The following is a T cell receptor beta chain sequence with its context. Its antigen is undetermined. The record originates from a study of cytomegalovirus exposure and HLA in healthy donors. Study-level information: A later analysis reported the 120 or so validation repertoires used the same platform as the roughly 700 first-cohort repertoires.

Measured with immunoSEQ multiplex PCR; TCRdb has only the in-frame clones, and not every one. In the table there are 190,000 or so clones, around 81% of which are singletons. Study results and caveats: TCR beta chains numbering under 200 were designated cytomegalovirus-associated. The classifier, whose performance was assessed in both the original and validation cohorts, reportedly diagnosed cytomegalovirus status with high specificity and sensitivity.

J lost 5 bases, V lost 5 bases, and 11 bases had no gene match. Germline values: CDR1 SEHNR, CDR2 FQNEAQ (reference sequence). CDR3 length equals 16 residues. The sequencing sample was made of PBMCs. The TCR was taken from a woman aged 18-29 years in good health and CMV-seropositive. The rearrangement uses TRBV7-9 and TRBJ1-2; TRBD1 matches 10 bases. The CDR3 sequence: CASSPPRRTGGYGYTF. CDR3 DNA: TGTGCCAGCAGCCCACCGCGGAGGACAGGGGGATATGGCTACACCTTC.